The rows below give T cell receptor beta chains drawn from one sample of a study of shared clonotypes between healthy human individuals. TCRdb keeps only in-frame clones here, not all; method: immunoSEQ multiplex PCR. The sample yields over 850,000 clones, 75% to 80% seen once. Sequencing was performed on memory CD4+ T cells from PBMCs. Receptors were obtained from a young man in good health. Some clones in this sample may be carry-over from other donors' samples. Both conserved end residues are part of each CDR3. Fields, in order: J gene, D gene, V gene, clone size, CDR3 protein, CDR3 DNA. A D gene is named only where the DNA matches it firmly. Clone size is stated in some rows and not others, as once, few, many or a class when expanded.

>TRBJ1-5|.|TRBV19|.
CASSIDPPPGRNQPQHF
TGTGCCAGTAGTATAGATCCCCCCCCAGGGCGCAATCAGCCCCAGCATTTT
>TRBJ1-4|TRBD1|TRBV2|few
CASRIGGTANEKLFF
TGTGCCAGCAGGATAGGGGGGACAGCAAATGAAAAACTGTTTTTT
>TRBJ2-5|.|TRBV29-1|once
CSAKGIFEGETQYF
TGCAGCGCCAAGGGGATCTTCGAGGGGGAGACCCAGTACTTC
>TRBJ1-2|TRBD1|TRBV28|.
CASSPGTGNYGYTF
TGTGCCAGCAGTCCCGGGACAGGGAACTATGGCTACACCTTC
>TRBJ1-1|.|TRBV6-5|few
CASSYNRATEAFF
TGTGCCAGCAGTTACAACAGGGCCACTGAAGCTTTCTTT
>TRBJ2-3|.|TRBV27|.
CASSLRGAPTDTQYF
TGTGCCAGCAGTTTAAGGGGGGCTCCCACAGATACGCAGTATTTT
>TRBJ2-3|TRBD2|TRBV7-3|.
CASSLGAGVPNTQYF
TGTGCCAGCAGCTTAGGGGCGGGAGTTCCTAATACGCAGTATTTT
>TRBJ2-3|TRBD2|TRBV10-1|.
CASGGDYPTDTQYF
TGCGCCAGCGGAGGGGACTACCCCACAGATACGCAGTATTTT
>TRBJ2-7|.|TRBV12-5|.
CASGLAPGSTSLEQYF
TGTGCTAGTGGTTTGGCACCGGGATCCACGTCCCTGGAGCAGTACTTC
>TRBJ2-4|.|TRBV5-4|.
CASRDSSGAKNIQYF
TGTGCCAGCAGGGACAGTTCGGGCGCCAAAAACATTCAGTACTTC
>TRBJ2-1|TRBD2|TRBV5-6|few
CASSLASGGYNEQFF
TGTGCCAGCAGCTTGGCGAGCGGGGGGTACAATGAGCAGTTCTTC
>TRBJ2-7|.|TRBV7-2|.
CASSTDRAYEQYF
TGTGCCAGCAGCACCGACAGAGCCTACGAGCAGTACTTC
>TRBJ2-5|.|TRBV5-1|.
CASTPGADPVGETQYF
TGCGCCAGCACCCCTGGGGCGGATCCCGTCGGGGAGACCCAGTACTTC
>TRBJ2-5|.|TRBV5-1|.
CASSVLQGSGETQYF
TGCGCCAGCAGCGTACTTCAGGGTTCGGGGGAGACCCAGTACTTC
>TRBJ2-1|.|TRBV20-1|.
CSADQDNEQFF
TGCAGTGCCGACCAAGACAATGAGCAGTTCTTC
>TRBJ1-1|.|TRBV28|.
CASGRHPGNTEAFF
TGTGCCAGCGGGAGGCACCCCGGAAACACTGAAGCTTTCTTT
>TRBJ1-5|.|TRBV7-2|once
CASSSRQGLNQPQHF
TGTGCCAGCAGTTCCCGGCAGGGCCTCAATCAGCCCCAGCATTTT
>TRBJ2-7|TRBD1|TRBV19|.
CASSRRGTGYEQYF
TGTGCCAGTAGTAGGAGAGGGACAGGGTACGAGCAGTACTTC
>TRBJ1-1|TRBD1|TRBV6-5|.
CASRQGARNTEAFF
TGTGCCAGCAGGCAGGGGGCGCGAAACACTGAAGCTTTCTTT
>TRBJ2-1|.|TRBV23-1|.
CASSLLGEQFF
TGCGCCAGCAGTCTCTTAGGTGAGCAGTTCTTC
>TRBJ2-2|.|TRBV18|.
CASSPTAGVSHTGELFF
TGTGCCAGCTCACCTACAGCAGGAGTATCCCACACCGGGGAGCTGTTTTTT
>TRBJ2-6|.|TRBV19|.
CASRAGFASGANVLTF
TGTGCCAGTAGGGCGGGGTTTGCCTCTGGGGCCAACGTCCTGACTTTC
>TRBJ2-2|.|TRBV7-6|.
CASSLFGTGELFF
TGTGCCAGCAGCTTATTTGGGACCGGGGAGCTGTTTTTT
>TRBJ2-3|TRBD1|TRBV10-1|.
CASSGGTGGITDTQYF
TGCGCCAGCAGTGGCGGGACAGGGGGAATCACAGATACGCAGTATTTT
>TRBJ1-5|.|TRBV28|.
CASSQPGGPNQPQHF
TGTGCCAGCAGTCAGCCGGGGGGGCCTAATCAGCCCCAGCATTTT
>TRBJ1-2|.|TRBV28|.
CASSLRWGGYTF
TGTGCCAGCAGTTTAAGGTGGGGTGGCTACACCTTC
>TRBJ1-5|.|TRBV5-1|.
CASSFGGDQPQHF
TGCGCCAGCAGCTTCGGGGGGGATCAGCCCCAGCATTTT
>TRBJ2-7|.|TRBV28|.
CASSSGAYYEQYF
TGTGCCAGCAGTTCCGGGGCTTACTACGAGCAGTACTTC
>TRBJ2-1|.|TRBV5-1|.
CASTLQAGSYNEQFF
TGCGCCAGCACTTTGCAGGCCGGTTCCTACAATGAGCAGTTCTTC
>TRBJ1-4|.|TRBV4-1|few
CASSPQGTNEKLFF
TGCGCCAGCAGCCCCCAGGGCACTAATGAAAAACTGTTTTTT
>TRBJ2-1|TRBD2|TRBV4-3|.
CASSRRKGSASGVYKDEQFF
TGCGCCAGCAGCCGAAGGAAGGGTTCGGCTAGCGGGGTGTATAAGGATGAGCAGTTCTTC
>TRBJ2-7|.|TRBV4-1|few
CASSQPTGMSYEQYF
TGCGCCAGCAGCCAACCAACAGGGATGAGCTACGAGCAGTACTTC
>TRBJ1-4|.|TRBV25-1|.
CASSEYGKGEEKLFF
TGTGCCAGCAGTGAATACGGAAAAGGAGAAGAAAAACTGTTTTTT
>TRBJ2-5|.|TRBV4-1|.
CASSHPRETQYF
TGCGCCAGCAGCCATCCCAGGGAGACCCAGTACTTC
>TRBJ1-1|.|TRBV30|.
CAWMRDTEAFF
TGTGCCTGGATGCGCGACACTGAAGCTTTCTTT
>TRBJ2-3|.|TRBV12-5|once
CASGSPDTDTQYF
TGTGCTAGTGGTTCCCCCGACACAGATACGCAGTATTTT
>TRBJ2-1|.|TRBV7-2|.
CASSLRSVGEQFF
TGTGCCAGCAGCCTCCGGTCGGTTGGTGAGCAGTTCTTC
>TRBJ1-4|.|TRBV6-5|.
CASRGGPVEKLFF
TGTGCCAGCAGAGGGGGGCCGGTTGAAAAACTGTTTTTT
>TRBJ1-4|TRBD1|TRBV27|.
CASNYRGGNEKLFF
TGTGCCAGCAACTACAGGGGGGGTAATGAAAAACTGTTTTTT
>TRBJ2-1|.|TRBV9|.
CASSVTDSSYNEQFF
TGTGCCAGCAGCGTCACGGATAGCTCCTACAATGAGCAGTTCTTC
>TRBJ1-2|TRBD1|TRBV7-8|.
CASSLTGQGDGYTF
TGTGCCAGCAGCTTAACCGGACAGGGTGATGGCTACACCTTC
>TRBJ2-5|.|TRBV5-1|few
CASNPIDRETQYF
TGCGCCAGCAATCCAATAGACAGGGAGACCCAGTACTTC